These T cell receptor beta chains were read from a single sample in a study of cytomegalovirus exposure and HLA in healthy donors. The data were produced by immunoSEQ multiplex PCR, yet TCRdb's version contains in-frame clones alone and is incomplete. The sample yields about 100,000 clones, roughly 74% seen once. Source material: PBMCs. All receptors come from a woman in her sixties or seventies in good health and CMV-seropositive. Both conserved end residues are part of each CDR3.

j_call,v_call,cdr3_aa
TRBJ2-3,TRBV5-1,CASSLALTGSGATDTQYF
TRBJ2-4,TRBV28,CATHDGGAAKNIQYF
TRBJ2-1,TRBV5-1,CASSLQASNNEQFF
TRBJ1-1,TRBV29-1,CSARGAITEAFF
TRBJ1-1,TRBV28,CASSHIGQGKGAFF
TRBJ2-1,TRBV14,CASSQVEGWGQFF
TRBJ1-1,TRBV20-1,CSARDLEAFF
TRBJ2-1,TRBV4-2,CASSQVTSGINEQFF
TRBJ2-7,TRBV6-6,CASSSNLPSHEQYF
TRBJ1-3,TRBV27,CASSLDQDFGNTIYF
TRBJ1-1,TRBV19,CASSTGKHQGTEAFF
TRBJ2-7,TRBV11-1,CASSPRQNRARSYEQYF
TRBJ2-1,TRBV11-3,CASSLDGGRFNEQFF
TRBJ2-7,TRBV7-2,CASSPRGRGTYEQYF
TRBJ1-2,TRBV19,CASCRDRGYGYTF
TRBJ2-1,TRBV5-6,CASSGGTSGRAQNEQFF
TRBJ1-2,TRBV21-1,CASSKLPGQGWANYGYTF
TRBJ2-7,TRBV5-5,CASSPTGYEQYF
TRBJ1-2,TRBV6-1,CASSEGGDIYGYTF
TRBJ1-3,TRBV6-5,CASSYRQANTIYF
TRBJ2-3,TRBV7-6,CASSALPGQGLYF
TRBJ1-1,TRBV21-1,CASRPDRSNTEAFF
TRBJ2-2,TRBV9,CASSVDSNTGELFF
TRBJ2-5,TRBV19,CASGAGDGETQYF
TRBJ1-5,TRBV2,CASSLRVLSREGNQPQHF
TRBJ2-5,TRBV7-8,CASSIGGWGRETQYF
TRBJ2-1,TRBV5-6,CASSLEVEQFF
TRBJ2-3,TRBV27,CASSSPGRTDTQYF
TRBJ1-1,TRBV6-1,CASRIGQAGTGAFF
TRBJ2-7,TRBV7-9,CASSLTSGTYEQYF
TRBJ2-5,TRBV28,CASRPSRGLEETQYF
TRBJ2-2,TRBV4-3,CASSQDGQGGWGELFF
TRBJ2-1,TRBV15,CATSRDRSTRNEQFF
TRBJ2-1,TRBV2,CATSYNPGDNEQFF
TRBJ2-7,TRBV18,CASSPPLAGEGEQYF
TRBJ2-3,TRBV5-6,CASSFSGGASTDTQYF
TRBJ1-2,TRBV9,CASSVFDRASRYGYTF
TRBJ1-6,TRBV18,CASSPVAPVDGSPLHF
TRBJ2-5,TRBV5-1,CASSLEVGARQETQYF
TRBJ2-7,TRBV7-3,CASSSRGEGYEQYF
TRBJ2-3,TRBV7-3,CASSPREVAGGSTDTQYF
TRBJ1-4,TRBV5-1,CASSRGQGSNEKLFF
TRBJ2-2,TRBV7-7,CASSQTGGANTGELFF